Sequencing of this T cell receptor (beta chain) was carried out in a study of blood T cell repertoires in COVID-19. Residents of about 25 US areas, aged about 18 to 95 years, made up the participants. The table lists this clone with a few counts. In the source study's methods: Amplification of reference gene primers was used by the study to estimate nucleated cell counts. Some clones are missing from TCRdb's copy, which holds only in-frame ones; the method was immunoSEQ multiplex PCR. V and J calls plus clone size are reproduced from that table; the DNA served to infer D and trimming. The table lists some 500,000 clones, roughly 90% of them singletons, with less than 2% in the top ten. This CDR3 is 14 amino acids long. V dropped 3 bases and J dropped 4 bases, with 12 bases sitting between them. CDR1 and CDR2 (germline): LNHDA, SQIVND (reference sequence).

Sample: PBMCs or T cells enriched from blood (not recorded which). The chain couples TRBV19 to TRBJ1-1; the D gene is possibly TRBD1 (5 bases). The sequence derives from a woman between 40 and 50 years old who had recovered from COVID-19. CDR3 sequence: CASSIFLGGTEAFF. The DNA for the CDR3 is TGTGCCAGTAGTATCTTCTTGGGGGGCACTGAAGCTTTCTTT. Looking up the rest from reference TRBV19 and TRBJ1-1 gives the full variable domain: DGGITQSPKYLFRKEGQNVTLSCEQNLNHDAMYWYRQDPGQGLRLIYYSQIVNDFQKGDIAEGYSVSREKKESFPLTVTSAQKNPTAFYLCASSIFLGGTEAFFGQGTRLTVV.